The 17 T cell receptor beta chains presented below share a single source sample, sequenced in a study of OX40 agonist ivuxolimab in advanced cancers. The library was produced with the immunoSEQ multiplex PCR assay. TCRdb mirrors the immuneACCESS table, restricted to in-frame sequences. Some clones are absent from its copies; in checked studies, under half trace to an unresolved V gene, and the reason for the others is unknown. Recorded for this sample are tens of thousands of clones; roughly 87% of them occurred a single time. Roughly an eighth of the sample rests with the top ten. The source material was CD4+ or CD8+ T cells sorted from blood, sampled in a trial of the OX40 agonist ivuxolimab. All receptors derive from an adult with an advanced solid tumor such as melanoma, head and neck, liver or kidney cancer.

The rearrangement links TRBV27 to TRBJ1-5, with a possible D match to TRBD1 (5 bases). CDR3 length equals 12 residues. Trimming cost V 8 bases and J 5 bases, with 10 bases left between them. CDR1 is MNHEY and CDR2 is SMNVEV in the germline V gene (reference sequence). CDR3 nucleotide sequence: TGTGCCAGCTCCACGGGGGATCAGCCCCAGCATTTT. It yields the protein CASSTGDQPQHF.

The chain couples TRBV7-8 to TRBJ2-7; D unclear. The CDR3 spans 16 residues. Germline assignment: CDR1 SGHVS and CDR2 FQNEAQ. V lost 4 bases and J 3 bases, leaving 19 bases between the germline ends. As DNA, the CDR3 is TGTGCCAGCAGCTCGACGCCCGCGGCATTGTACTACGAGCAGTACGTC. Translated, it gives CASSSTPAALYYEQYV.

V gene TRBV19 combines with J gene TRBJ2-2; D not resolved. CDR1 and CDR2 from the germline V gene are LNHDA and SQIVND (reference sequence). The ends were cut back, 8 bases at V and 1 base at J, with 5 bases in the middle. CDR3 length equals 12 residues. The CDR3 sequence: CASRVNTGELFF. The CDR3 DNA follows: TGTGCCAGTCGGGTGAACACCGGGGAGCTGTTTTTT.

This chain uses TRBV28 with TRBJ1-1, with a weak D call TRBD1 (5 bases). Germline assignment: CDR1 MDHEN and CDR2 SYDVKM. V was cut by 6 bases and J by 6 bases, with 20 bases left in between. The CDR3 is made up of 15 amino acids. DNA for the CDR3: TGTGCCAGCAGCCGCCCCTGGGAGGGGAAGGCTGAAGCTTTCTTT. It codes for CASSRPWEGKAEAFF. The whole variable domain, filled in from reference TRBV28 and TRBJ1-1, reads DVKVTQSSRYLVKRTGEKVFLECVQDMDHENMFWYRQDPGLGLRLIYFSYDVKMKEKGDIPEGYSVSREKKERFSLILESASTNQTSMYLCASSRPWEGKAEAFFGQGTRLTVV.

CDR3 amino acids: CAISESGGGLSTEQYF. The CDR3, as DNA: TGTGCCATCAGTGAGTCCGGCGGGGGTTTATCGACCGAGCAGTACTTC. The chain joins TRBV10-3 to TRBJ2-7; 7 nucleotides match TRBD2. CDR3 size: 16 residues. Looked up from germline, CDR1 is ENHRY and CDR2 is SYGVKD. Trimming at V came to 0 bases and at J to 6 bases, leaving 11 bases not matched to a gene.

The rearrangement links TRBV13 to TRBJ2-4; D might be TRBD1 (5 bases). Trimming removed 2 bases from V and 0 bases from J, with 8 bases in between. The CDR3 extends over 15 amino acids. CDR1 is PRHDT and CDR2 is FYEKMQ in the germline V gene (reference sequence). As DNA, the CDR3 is TGTGCCAGCAGCTTAAAGGGGATAGCCAAAAACATTCAGTACTTC. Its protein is CASSLKGIAKNIQYF.

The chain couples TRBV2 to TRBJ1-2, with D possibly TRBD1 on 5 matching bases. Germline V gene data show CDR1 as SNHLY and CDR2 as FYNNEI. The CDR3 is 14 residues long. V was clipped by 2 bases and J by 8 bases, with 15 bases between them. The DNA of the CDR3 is TGTGCCAGCAGTGAAACCTGGGCGGGGGAAGGCTACACCTTC. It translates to CASSETWAGEGYTF.

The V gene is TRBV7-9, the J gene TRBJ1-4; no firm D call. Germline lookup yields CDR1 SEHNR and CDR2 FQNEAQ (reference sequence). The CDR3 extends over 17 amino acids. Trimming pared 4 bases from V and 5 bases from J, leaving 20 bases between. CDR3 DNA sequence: TGTGCCAGCAGCTCCCCCTCCGTTCCGAAATCAAATGAAAAACTGTTTTTT. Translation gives CASSSPSVPKSNEKLFF.

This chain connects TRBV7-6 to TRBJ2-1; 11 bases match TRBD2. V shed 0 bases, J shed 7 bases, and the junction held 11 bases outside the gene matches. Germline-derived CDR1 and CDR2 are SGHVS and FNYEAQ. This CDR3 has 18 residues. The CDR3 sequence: CASSLALITGLAANEQFF. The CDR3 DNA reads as TGTGCCAGCAGCTTAGCGCTGATAACGGGACTAGCGGCGAATGAGCAGTTCTTC.

The CDR3 DNA is TGCGCCAGCAGCCAAGATGACGGCGGGGGGAACACCGGGGAGCTGTTTTTT. It specifies CASSQDDGGGNTGELFF. This chain links TRBV4-1 with TRBJ2-2; TRBD2 agrees at 7 bases. J lost 1 base, V lost 0 bases, and 5 bases had no gene match. CDR3 size: 17 residues. Germline V gives CDR1 MGHRA, CDR2 YSYEKL.

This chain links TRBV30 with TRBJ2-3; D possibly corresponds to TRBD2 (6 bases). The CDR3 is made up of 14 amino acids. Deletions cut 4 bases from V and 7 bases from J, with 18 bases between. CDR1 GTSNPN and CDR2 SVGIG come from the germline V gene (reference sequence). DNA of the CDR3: TGTGCCTGGAAGAGCGGACTAACCAGGAATACGCAGTATTTT. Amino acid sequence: CAWKSGLTRNTQYF.

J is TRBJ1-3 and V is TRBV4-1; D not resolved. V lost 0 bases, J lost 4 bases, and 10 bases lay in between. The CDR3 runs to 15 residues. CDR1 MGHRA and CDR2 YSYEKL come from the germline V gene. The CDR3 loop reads CASSQDRGRGNTIYF. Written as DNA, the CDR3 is TGCGCCAGCAGCCAAGATCGAGGGAGGGGAAACACCATATATTTT.

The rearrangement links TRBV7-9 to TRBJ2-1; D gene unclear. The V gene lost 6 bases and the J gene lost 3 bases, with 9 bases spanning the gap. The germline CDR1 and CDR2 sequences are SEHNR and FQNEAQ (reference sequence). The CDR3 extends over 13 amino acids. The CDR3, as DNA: TGTGCCAGCAGTTTCCCCGACTACAATGAGCAGTTCTTC. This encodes CASSFPDYNEQFF.

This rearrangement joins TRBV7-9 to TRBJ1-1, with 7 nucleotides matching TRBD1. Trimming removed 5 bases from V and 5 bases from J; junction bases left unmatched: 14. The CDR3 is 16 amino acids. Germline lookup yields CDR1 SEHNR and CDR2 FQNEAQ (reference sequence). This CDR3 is CASSLLGGDRRTEAFF. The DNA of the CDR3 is TGTGCCAGCAGCCTATTAGGGGGGGACAGACGTACTGAAGCTTTCTTT.

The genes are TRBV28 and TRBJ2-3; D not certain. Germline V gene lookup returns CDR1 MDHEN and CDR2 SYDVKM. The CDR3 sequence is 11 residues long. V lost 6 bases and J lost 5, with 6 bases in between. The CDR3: CASSKLDTQYF. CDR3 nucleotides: TGTGCCAGCAGCAAATTAGATACGCAGTATTTT. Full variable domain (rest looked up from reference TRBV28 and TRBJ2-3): DVKVTQSSRYLVKRTGEKVFLECVQDMDHENMFWYRQDPGLGLRLIYFSYDVKMKEKGDIPEGYSVSREKKERFSLILESASTNQTSMYLCASSKLDTQYFGPGTRLTVL.

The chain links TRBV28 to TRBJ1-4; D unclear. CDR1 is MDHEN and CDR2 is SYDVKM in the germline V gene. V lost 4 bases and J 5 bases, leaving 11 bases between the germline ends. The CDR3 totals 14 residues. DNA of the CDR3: TGTGCCAGCAGTTCACTGAGCGGAAATGAAAAACTGTTTTTT. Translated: CASSSLSGNEKLFF. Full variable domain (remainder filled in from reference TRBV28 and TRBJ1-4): DVKVTQSSRYLVKRTGEKVFLECVQDMDHENMFWYRQDPGLGLRLIYFSYDVKMKEKGDIPEGYSVSREKKERFSLILESASTNQTSMYLCASSSLSGNEKLFFGSGTQLSVL.

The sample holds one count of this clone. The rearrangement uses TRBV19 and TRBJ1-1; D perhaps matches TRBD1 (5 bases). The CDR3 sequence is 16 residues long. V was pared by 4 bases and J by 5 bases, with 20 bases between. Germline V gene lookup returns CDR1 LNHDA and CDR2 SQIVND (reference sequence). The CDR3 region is CASSRGSRGRGTEAFF. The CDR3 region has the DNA TGTGCCAGTAGTAGGGGCAGTCGGGGTCGAGGGACTGAAGCTTTCTTT. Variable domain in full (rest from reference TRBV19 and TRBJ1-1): DGGITQSPKYLFRKEGQNVTLSCEQNLNHDAMYWYRQDPGQGLRLIYYSQIVNDFQKGDIAEGYSVSREKKESFPLTVTSAQKNPTAFYLCASSRGSRGRGTEAFFGQGTRLTVV.